This T cell receptor beta chain was retrieved from a study of Tregs in tolerant kidney transplant recipients. V lost 3 bases to trimming and J lost 10 bases, with 15 bases between them. This CDR3 is built from 13 residues. Per germline, CDR1 LNHDA and CDR2 SQIVND (reference sequence). Using immunoSEQ multiplex PCR, the repertoire was profiled, and TCRdb retains in-frame clones only, with some absent. The sample records fewer than 100,000 clones, over 85% being singletons. Thawed PBMCs were FACS-sorted into unstimulated CD4+CD25+CD127- regulatory T cells, CD4+CD25- non-regulatory cells, CD4 and CD8 cells.

The chain links TRBV19 to TRBJ1-2, with a tentative D call TRBD1 (6 bases). This material consisted of CD4+ T cells from blood, taken before the transplant. This TCR was sampled from a human donor who received a combined kidney and bone marrow transplant. The CDR3 is CASSMHRDTDYTF. CDR3 coding DNA: TGTGCCAGTAGTATGCACAGGGACACGGACTACACCTTC.